These 26 T cell receptor beta chains were sequenced from one sample in a study of graft-versus-host responses after intestinal transplantation. Intraepithelial and lamina propria lymphocytes were released after the graft tissue was processed. Assay: immunoSEQ multiplex PCR; the TCRdb copy retains only in-frame clones and omits some. The table lists some 4,500 clones, under 75% of them singletons. The specimen comprised ileum tissue, sampled 17 days after transplant. The source of these receptors is a human patient who received an intestinal transplant, so some T cells may come from the graft donor.

The V call is TRBV6-5, the J call TRBJ1-2; D may be TRBD1 (6 bases). The V gene's germline CDR1 is MNHEY and CDR2 SVGAGI. The CDR3 spans 13 residues. Trimming pared 6 bases from V and 4 bases from J, leaving 12 bases between. CDR3 in DNA: TGTGCCAGCAGGTCCACAGGGTCCTATGGCTACACCTTC. Encoded protein: CASRSTGSYGYTF.

This clone was seen only once. This chain links TRBV2 with TRBJ2-1, with unresolved D. Germline assignment: CDR1 SNHLY and CDR2 FYNNEI. This CDR3 has 18 amino acids. Trimming stripped 6 bases from V and 0 bases from J, with 21 bases between. The CDR3 coding sequence is TGTGCCAGCAGCCTTTCCGATAGAGAGGCCTCCTCCTACAATGAGCAGTTCTTC. It is translated as CASSLSDREASSYNEQFF.

The V gene is TRBV4-3, the J gene TRBJ2-1; 8 positions agree with TRBD2. V was clipped by 0 bases and J by 9 bases; unmatched bases: 13. This CDR3 is built from 17 residues. CDR1 is LGHNA and CDR2 is YSLEER in the germline V gene. The DNA for the CDR3 is TGCGCCAGCAGCCAAGATTTCGCGGGGGGCCGGGCGGGTGAGCAGTTCTTC. This sequence encodes CASSQDFAGGRAGEQFF.

The chain recombines TRBV18 with TRBJ1-4; D ambiguous. There are 15 residues in the CDR3. V shed 3 bases and J shed 3 bases, with 11 bases lying between them. Germline assignment: CDR1 KGHSH and CDR2 LQKENI. The DNA of the CDR3 is TGTGCCAGCTCACCCTACCCTCAGGCTAATGAAAAACTGTTTTTT. It yields the protein CASSPYPQANEKLFF.

The rearrangement links TRBV5-4 to TRBJ1-1; 7 bases line up with TRBD1. Germline V gene data show CDR1 as SGHNT and CDR2 as YYREEE (reference sequence). The V and J ends lost 5 bases and 4 bases, in that order; junction bases with no gene match: 8. This CDR3 spans 14 amino acids. The CDR3: CASRRVQGTTEAFF. The CDR3 DNA is TGTGCCAGCAGGCGGGTACAGGGGACCACTGAAGCTTTCTTT. Variable domain in full (rest from reference TRBV5-4 and TRBJ1-1): ETGVTQSPTHLIKTRGQQVTLRCSSQSGHNTVSWYQQALGQGPQFIFQYYREEENGRGNFPPRFSGLQFPNYSSELNVNALELDDSALYLCASRRVQGTTEAFFGQGTRLTVV.

This clone was seen more than once but under ten times. The CDR3 DNA reads as TGTGCCAGCTGGTCGGAGAACCAAGAGACCCAGTACTTC. The encoded protein is CASWSENQETQYF. The V gene is TRBV27, the J gene TRBJ2-5; D is undetermined. The CDR3 runs 13 residues. The germline CDR1 and CDR2 sequences are MNHEY and SMNVEV (reference sequence). Trimming took off 8 bases at V and 0 bases at J, with 10 bases between the two ends.

The table lists this clone with a few counts. The chain joins TRBV19 to TRBJ1-2; TRBD1 matches 7 bases. J was trimmed by 5 bases and V by 6 bases; bases with no gene match: 6. The CDR3 loop spans 13 amino acids. Germline values: CDR1 LNHDA, CDR2 SQIVND (reference sequence). CDR3 in amino acids: CASSRGTEYGYTF. CDR3 DNA: TGTGCCAGTAGCCGTGGGACAGAGTATGGCTACACCTTC.

The chain recombines TRBV6-6 with TRBJ2-3; TRBD2 might be the D (6 bases). The V end was cut by 6 bases, the J end by 8 bases, with 18 bases between. Germline V gene data show CDR1 as MNHNY and CDR2 as SVGAGI (reference sequence). The CDR3 spans 14 residues. The CDR3 reads CASSSTFLGGTQYF. CDR3 in DNA: TGTGCCAGCAGCTCAACGTTCCTCGGGGGTACGCAGTATTTT.

In this sample, this clone turned up a few times. The rearrangement uses TRBV6-5 and TRBJ1-1, with D possibly TRBD1 on 6 matching bases. This CDR3 spans 12 amino acids. Germline V gene data show CDR1 as MNHEY and CDR2 as SVGAGI. This chain's CDR3 is CAEGGVGTEAFF. Here the CDR3 DNA reads TGTGCGGAGGGGGGGGTTGGCACTGAAGCTTTCTTT.

V and J are TRBV27 and TRBJ2-1; 8 bases match TRBD1. J lost 8 bases, V lost 5 bases, and 17 bases had no gene match. CDR1 MNHEY and CDR2 SMNVEV come from the germline V gene (reference sequence). The CDR3 covers 17 residues. CDR3 bases: TGTGCCAGCAGTCCGCACGCAGGGGGCGGTGTATCCCATGAGCAGTTCTTC. The encoded protein is CASSPHAGGGVSHEQFF.

The rearrangement uses TRBV5-1 and TRBJ2-2; D remains ambiguous. The CDR3 loop spans 12 amino acids. CDR1 and CDR2 from the germline V gene are SGHRS and YFSETQ. V lost 4 bases to trimming and J lost 2 bases, with 3 bases between them. The CDR3 nucleotides read TGCGCCAGCAGCCTCAACACCGGGGAGCTGTTTTTT. Translation: CASSLNTGELFF.

The chain has TRBV10-2 and TRBJ1-1, with D possibly TRBD1 on 5 matching bases. The CDR3 has 17 amino acids. V was trimmed by 0 bases and J by 1 base, leaving 15 bases between them. Germline CDR1 reads WSHSY; CDR2 reads SAAADI. CDR3: CASSESKVLGQNTEAFF. CDR3 nucleotides: TGCGCCAGCAGTGAGTCGAAAGTCCTGGGGCAGAACACTGAAGCTTTCTTT.

The chain uses TRBV7-8 and TRBJ2-1; 8 bases match TRBD1. The germline V gene has CDR1 SGHVS and CDR2 FQNEAQ. V lost 5 bases to trimming and J lost 4 bases; unmatched junction nucleotides: 10. The CDR3 is made up of 16 amino acids. The CDR3 region is CASSKVRDRRYNEQFF. CDR3 coding DNA: TGTGCCAGCAGCAAAGTGAGGGACAGGAGATACAATGAGCAGTTCTTC. The variable domain in full, completed from reference TRBV7-8 and TRBJ2-1, reads GAGVSQSPRYKVAKRGQDVALRCDPISGHVSLFWYQQALGQGPEFLTYFQNEAQLDKSGLPSDRFFAERPEGSVSTLKIQRTQQEDSAVYLCASSKVRDRRYNEQFFGPGTRLTVL.

Only a few counts were recorded for this clone. The chain carries TRBV5-8 and TRBJ2-1; 9 bases align to TRBD1. Unmatched junction bases numbered 9, after V lost 9 bases and J lost 5 bases. The CDR3 is 14 amino acids. From germline, CDR1 is SGHTS and CDR2 YDEGEE. In nucleotides, the CDR3 is TGTGCCACCCTCCATTGGACAGGGGACAATGAGCAGTTCTTC. Encoded protein: CATLHWTGDNEQFF.

The rearrangement joins TRBV28 to TRBJ1-1, with D possibly TRBD1 on 5 matching bases. CDR1 and CDR2 (germline): MDHEN, SYDVKM. Trimming cost V 6 bases and J 5 bases, with 10 bases left between them. This CDR3 comprises 12 residues. The CDR3 is CASSPRVTEAFF. The CDR3 region has the DNA TGTGCCAGCAGCCCCAGGGTGACTGAAGCTTTCTTT.

This chain connects TRBV5-8 to TRBJ2-7; the D gene is possibly TRBD1 (5 bases). The CDR3 extends over 13 amino acids. Trimming removed 0 bases at V and 8 bases at J, with 12 bases between. In germline, CDR1 is SGHTS, CDR2 YDEGEE. In nucleotides, the CDR3 is TGTGCCAGCAGCTTGGACCAGGGCAGTAAGCAGTACGTC. This encodes CASSLDQGSKQYV.

The chain uses TRBV7-6 and TRBJ1-3; D is possibly TRBD1 (5 bases). V gave up 3 bases and J gave up 4 bases, with 10 bases separating them. CDR1 is SGHVS and CDR2 is FNYEAQ in the germline V gene. The CDR3 consists of 14 residues. This chain's CDR3 is CASSFQGAGNTIYF. The CDR3, as DNA: TGTGCCAGCAGCTTTCAGGGCGCGGGAAACACCATATATTTT.

This clone has more than one count but fewer than ten. V and J are TRBV18 and TRBJ2-1, with TRBD1 matching over 7 bases. Germline CDR1 KGHSH, CDR2 LQKENI. The V gene end was trimmed by 2 bases and the J gene end by 4 bases; junction bases not matched to a gene: 5. The CDR3 is 15 amino acids. CDR3 nucleotide sequence: TGTGCCAGCTCACCAGACAGGGTCAAATACAATGAGCAGTTCTTC. Its protein product is CASSPDRVKYNEQFF.

V and J are TRBV6-5 and TRBJ2-7, with 7 bases aligning to TRBD1. In germline, CDR1 is MNHEY, CDR2 SVGAGI. Trimming took 5 bases from V and 4 from J; bases not matched to a gene: 8. The CDR3 runs to 14 residues. This CDR3 is CASSGRTGPYEQYV. CDR3 bases: TGTGCCAGCAGTGGCCGGACAGGCCCTTACGAGCAGTACGTC.

V and J are TRBV6-5 and TRBJ2-5; D is undetermined. Germline CDR1 reads MNHEY; CDR2 reads SVGAGI. The CDR3 has 14 amino acids. V lost 0 bases to trimming and J lost 7 bases, with 12 bases between them. The CDR3 sequence is CASSYSNRLATQYF. The CDR3 nucleotides read TGTGCCAGCAGTTACTCGAACCGTCTGGCGACCCAGTACTTC.

This chain links TRBV16 with TRBJ1-1; D is unresolved. CDR3 length: 14 amino acids. Germline V gene sequence: CDR1 KGHSY, CDR2 FQNENV. Trimming took off 0 bases at V and 0 bases at J, with 5 bases between the two ends. CDR3 residues: CASSQSTMNTEAFF. The CDR3 DNA is TGTGCCAGCAGCCAATCCACAATGAACACTGAAGCTTTCTTT.

V usage is TRBV4-1 and J usage is TRBJ2-5; 14 nucleotides align to TRBD2. The CDR3 is 17 amino acids. Germline lookup yields CDR1 MGHRA and CDR2 YSYEKL. V lost 4 bases to trimming and J lost 5 bases; unmatched junction nucleotides: 9. This CDR3 is CASSPLTSGGGRETQYF. The CDR3 DNA reads TGCGCCAGCAGCCCCCTGACTAGCGGGGGGGGCCGGGAGACCCAGTACTTC.

V gene TRBV29-1 combines with J gene TRBJ1-3; D call uncertain. The CDR3 has 13 amino acids. Germline assignment: CDR1 SQVTM and CDR2 ANQGSEA. Trimming removed 4 bases from V and 4 bases from J, with 11 bases in between. The CDR3 DNA follows: TGCAGCGTTGGATTTTCCAGGGGAAACACCATATATTTT. Its translation: CSVGFSRGNTIYF.

The chain recombines TRBV28 with TRBJ2-1; TRBD2 matches at 10 bases. The CDR3 consists of 17 residues. CDR1 and CDR2 from the germline V gene are MDHEN and SYDVKM. The junction had 11 bases not matched to a gene; V was cut back by 2 bases and J by 7 bases. The DNA for the CDR3 is TGTGCCAGCAGTTTACCCTCTCGGCAGCGGGGGGGTAATGAGCAGTTCTTC. As protein: CASSLPSRQRGGNEQFF. Using reference TRBV28 and TRBJ2-1 for the parts outside the CDR3, the full variable domain is DVKVTQSSRYLVKRTGEKVFLECVQDMDHENMFWYRQDPGLGLRLIYFSYDVKMKEKGDIPEGYSVSREKKERFSLILESASTNQTSMYLCASSLPSRQRGGNEQFFGPGTRLTVL.

This clone was observed a few times. The rearrangement links TRBV4-3 to TRBJ2-1, with TRBD2 matching over 8 bases. There are 16 residues in the CDR3. V lost 0 bases and J lost 7; bases outside the gene matches: 8. From germline, CDR1 is LGHNA and CDR2 YSLEER. Here the CDR3 reads CASSQDLRGGFNEQFF. The CDR3 DNA reads TGCGCCAGCAGCCAAGATCTCCGGGGGGGCTTTAATGAGCAGTTCTTC.

This chain connects TRBV6-1 to TRBJ1-1; 8 nucleotides line up with TRBD1. The CDR3 length is 17 residues. After removal of 3 bases from V and 1 base from J, the junction contained 10 bases not matched to a gene. Germline V lookup: CDR1 MNHNS, CDR2 SASEGT. This chain's CDR3 is CASSDFFGQGPNTEAFF. CDR3 bases: TGTGCCAGCAGTGACTTCTTTGGACAGGGTCCGAACACTGAAGCTTTCTTT.